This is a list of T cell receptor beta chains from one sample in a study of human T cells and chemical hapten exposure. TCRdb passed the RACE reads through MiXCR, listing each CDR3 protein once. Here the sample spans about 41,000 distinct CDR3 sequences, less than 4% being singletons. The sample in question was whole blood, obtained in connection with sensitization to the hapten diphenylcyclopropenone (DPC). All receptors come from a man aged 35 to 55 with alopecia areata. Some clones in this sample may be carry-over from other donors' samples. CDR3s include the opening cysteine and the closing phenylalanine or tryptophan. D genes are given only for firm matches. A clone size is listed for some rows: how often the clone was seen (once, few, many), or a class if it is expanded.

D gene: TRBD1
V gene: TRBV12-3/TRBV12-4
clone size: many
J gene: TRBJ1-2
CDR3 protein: CASSPWTGEYGYTF
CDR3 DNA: TGTGCCAGCAGTCCGTGGACAGGAGAATATGGCTACACCTTC

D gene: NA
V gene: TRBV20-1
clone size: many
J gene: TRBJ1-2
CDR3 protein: CSAPRRQDRGYTF
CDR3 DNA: TGCAGTGCTCCACGCCGACAGGATCGCGGCTACACCTTC

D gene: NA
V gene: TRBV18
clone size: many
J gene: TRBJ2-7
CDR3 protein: CASSPTDGSYEQYF
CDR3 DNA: TGTGCCAGCTCACCCACGGACGGGTCCTACGAGCAGTACTTC

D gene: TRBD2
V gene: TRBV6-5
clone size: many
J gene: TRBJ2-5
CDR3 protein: CASRLLPGLAGGETQYF
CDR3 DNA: TGTGCCAGCAGGCTTCTGCCGGGACTAGCGGGAGGCGAGACCCAGTACTTC

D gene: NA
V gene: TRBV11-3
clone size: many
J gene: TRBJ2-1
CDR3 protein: CASSLRLSIYNEQFF
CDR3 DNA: TGTGCCAGCAGCTTACGCCTTTCCATTTACAATGAGCAGTTCTTC

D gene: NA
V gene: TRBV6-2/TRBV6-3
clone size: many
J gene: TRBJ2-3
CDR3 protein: CASSLSADTQYF
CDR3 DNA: TGTGCCAGCAGCCTCAGCGCAGATACGCAGTATTTT

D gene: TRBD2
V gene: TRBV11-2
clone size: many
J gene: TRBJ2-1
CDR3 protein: CASSSTSIAGENNEQFF
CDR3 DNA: TGTGCCAGCAGCTCGACGAGTATAGCGGGAGAAAACAATGAGCAGTTCTTC

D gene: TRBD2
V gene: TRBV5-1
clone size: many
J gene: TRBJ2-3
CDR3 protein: CASSSGTKSTDTQYF
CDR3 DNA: TGCGCCAGCAGCTCGGGGACTAAAAGCACAGATACGCAGTATTTT

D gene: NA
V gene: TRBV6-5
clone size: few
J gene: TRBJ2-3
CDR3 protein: CASKRGSGTDTQYF
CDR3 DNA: TGTGCCAGCAAACGGGGATCCGGCACAGATACGCAGTATTTT

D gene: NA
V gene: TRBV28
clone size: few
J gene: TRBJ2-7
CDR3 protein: CASSPLRGTEQYF
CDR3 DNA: TGTGCCAGCAGCCCCCTGAGAGGAACCGAGCAGTACTTC

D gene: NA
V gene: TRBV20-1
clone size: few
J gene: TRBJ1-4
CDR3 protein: CSASFGVNEKLFF
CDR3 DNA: TGCAGTGCTAGTTTCGGGGTAAATGAAAAACTGTTTTTT

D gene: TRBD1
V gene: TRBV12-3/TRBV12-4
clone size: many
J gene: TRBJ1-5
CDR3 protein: CASSRGQSTGQPQHF
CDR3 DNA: TGTGCCAGCAGCCGGGGACAGTCAACGGGGCAGCCCCAGCATTTT

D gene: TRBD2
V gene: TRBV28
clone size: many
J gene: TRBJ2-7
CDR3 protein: CASSPDSGSIYEQYF
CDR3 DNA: TGTGCCAGCAGTCCCGACAGCGGGAGTATCTACGAGCAGTACTTC

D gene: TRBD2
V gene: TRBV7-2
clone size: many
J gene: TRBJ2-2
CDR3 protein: CASSLTRGRGGLAGTGELFF
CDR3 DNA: TGTGCCAGCAGTCTGACGAGGGGGCGCGGTGGACTAGCGGGCACCGGGGAGCTGTTTTTT

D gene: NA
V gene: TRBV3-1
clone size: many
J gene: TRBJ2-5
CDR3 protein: CASSPRVRGETQYF
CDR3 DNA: TGTGCCAGCAGCCCCCGGGTCCGGGGTGAGACCCAGTACTTC

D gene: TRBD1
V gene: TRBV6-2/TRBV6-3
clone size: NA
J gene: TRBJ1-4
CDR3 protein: CASRQGTTTNEKLFF
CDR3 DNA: TGTGCCAGCAGACAGGGGACGACAACTAATGAAAAACTGTTTTTT

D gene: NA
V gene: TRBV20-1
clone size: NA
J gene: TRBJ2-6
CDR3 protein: CSARDSGANVLTF
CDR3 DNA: TGCAGTGCCCGGGACTCTGGGGCCAACGTCCTGACTTTC

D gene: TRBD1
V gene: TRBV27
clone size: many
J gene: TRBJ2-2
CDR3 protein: CASRWTGANTGELFF
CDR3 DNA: TGTGCCAGCAGATGGACAGGGGCCAACACCGGGGAGCTGTTTTTT

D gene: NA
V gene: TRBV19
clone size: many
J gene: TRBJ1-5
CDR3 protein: CASSIPRQGRGNQPQHF
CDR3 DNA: TGTGCCAGTAGTATTCCCCGGCAGGGGAGAGGCAATCAGCCCCAGCATTTT

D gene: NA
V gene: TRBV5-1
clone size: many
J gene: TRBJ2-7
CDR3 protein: CASSLALITGREQYF
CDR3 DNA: TGCGCCAGCAGCTTGGCTTTGATTACTGGACGGGAGCAGTACTTC

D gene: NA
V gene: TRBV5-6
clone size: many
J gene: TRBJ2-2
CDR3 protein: CASTLRGAYTGELFF
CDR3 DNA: TGTGCCAGCACGCTTCGGGGGGCGTACACCGGGGAGCTGTTTTTT

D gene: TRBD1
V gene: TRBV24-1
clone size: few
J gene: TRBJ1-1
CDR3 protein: CATSDSDRDTEAFF
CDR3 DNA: TGTGCCACCAGTGATTCGGACAGGGACACTGAAGCTTTCTTT

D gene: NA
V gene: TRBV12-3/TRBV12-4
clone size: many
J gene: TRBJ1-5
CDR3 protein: CASSDDRSNQPQHF
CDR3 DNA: TGTGCCAGCAGCGATGACAGATCCAATCAGCCCCAGCATTTT

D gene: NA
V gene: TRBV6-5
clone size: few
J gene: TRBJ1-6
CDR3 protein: CASSYTPGRLNSPLHF
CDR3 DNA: TGTGCCAGCAGTTACACTCCCGGACGTCTTAATTCACCCCTCCACTTT

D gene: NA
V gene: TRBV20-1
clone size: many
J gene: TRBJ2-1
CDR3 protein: CSAPPGAFGHNEQFF
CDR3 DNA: TGCAGTGCCCCACCGGGGGCGTTTGGGCACAATGAGCAGTTCTTC

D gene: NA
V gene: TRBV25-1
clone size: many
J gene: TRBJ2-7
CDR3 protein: CATSGGDYEQYF
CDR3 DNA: TGTGCCACCTCTGGGGGAGACTACGAGCAGTACTTC

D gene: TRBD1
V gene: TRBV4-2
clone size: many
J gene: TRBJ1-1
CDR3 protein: CASSQGTGINTEAFF
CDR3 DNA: TGTGCCAGCAGCCAAGGGACAGGCATCAACACTGAAGCTTTCTTT

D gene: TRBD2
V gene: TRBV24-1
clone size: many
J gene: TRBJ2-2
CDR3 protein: CATSDSSGRASTGELFF
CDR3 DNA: TGTGCCACCAGTGATTCCAGCGGGAGGGCAAGCACCGGGGAGCTGTTTTTT

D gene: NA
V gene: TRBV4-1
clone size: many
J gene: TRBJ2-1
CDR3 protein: CASSQGPAVSYNEQFF
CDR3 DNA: TGCGCCAGCAGCCAAGGACCAGCGGTCTCCTACAATGAGCAGTTCTTC

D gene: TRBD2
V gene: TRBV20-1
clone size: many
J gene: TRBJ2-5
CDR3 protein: CSARDSDSGMVETQYF
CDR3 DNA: TGCAGTGCTAGAGATTCCGATAGCGGGATGGTTGAGACCCAGTACTTC

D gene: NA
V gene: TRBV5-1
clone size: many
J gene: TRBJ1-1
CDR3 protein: CASRNSVGGTEAFF
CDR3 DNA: TGCGCCAGCAGGAACTCAGTAGGGGGCACTGAAGCTTTCTTT

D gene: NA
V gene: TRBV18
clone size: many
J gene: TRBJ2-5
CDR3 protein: CASSPPGIRRAQYF
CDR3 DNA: TGTGCCAGCTCACCACCGGGGATACGGAGAGCCCAGTACTTC

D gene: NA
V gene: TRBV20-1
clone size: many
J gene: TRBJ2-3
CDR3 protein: CSARQYPTDTQYF
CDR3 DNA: TGCAGTGCTAGACAGTACCCCACAGATACGCAGTATTTT

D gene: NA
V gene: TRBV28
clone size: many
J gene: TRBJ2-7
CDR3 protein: CASSLSFYEQYF
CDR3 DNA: TGTGCCAGCAGTCTTTCCTTCTACGAGCAGTACTTC

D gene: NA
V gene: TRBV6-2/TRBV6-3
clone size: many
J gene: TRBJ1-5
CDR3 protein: CASSQPTGRFNQPQHF
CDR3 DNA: TGTGCCAGCAGTCAACCGACCGGACGCTTCAATCAGCCCCAGCATTTT

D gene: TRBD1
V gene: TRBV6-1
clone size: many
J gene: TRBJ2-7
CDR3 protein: CASRSGGLVEQYF
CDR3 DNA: TGTGCCAGCAGATCAGGGGGCTTGGTGGAGCAGTACTTC

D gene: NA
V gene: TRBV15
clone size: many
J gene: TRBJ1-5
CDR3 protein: CATSRDQGPNQPQHF
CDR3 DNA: TGTGCCACCAGCAGAGATCAGGGCCCCAATCAGCCCCAGCATTTT

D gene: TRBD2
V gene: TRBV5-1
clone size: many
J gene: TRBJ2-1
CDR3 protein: CASSFGRAAGGNYNEQFF
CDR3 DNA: TGCGCCAGCAGCTTTGGGAGGGCGGCGGGAGGCAATTACAATGAGCAGTTCTTC

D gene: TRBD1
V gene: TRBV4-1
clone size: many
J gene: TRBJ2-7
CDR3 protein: CASSQDRGTGAYEQYF
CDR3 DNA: TGCGCCAGCAGCCAAGATCGTGGGACAGGGGCCTACGAGCAGTACTTC

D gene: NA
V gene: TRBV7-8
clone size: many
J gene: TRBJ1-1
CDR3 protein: CASSLRLNTEAFF
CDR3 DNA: TGTGCCAGCAGCTTAAGGCTGAACACTGAAGCTTTCTTT

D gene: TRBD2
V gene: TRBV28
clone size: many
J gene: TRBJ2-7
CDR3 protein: CASSFSSGSRYF
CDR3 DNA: TGTGCCAGCAGTTTCTCTAGCGGGAGCCGTTACTTC

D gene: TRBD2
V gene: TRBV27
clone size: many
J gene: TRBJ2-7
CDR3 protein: CASSLTSGIGGYEQYF
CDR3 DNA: TGTGCCAGCAGTCTGACTAGCGGGATAGGTGGGTACGAGCAGTACTTC

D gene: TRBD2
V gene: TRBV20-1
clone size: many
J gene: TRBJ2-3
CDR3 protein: CSASPPLTGGADTQYF
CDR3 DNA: TGCAGTGCTAGCCCCCCTTTAACGGGGGGGGCAGATACGCAGTATTTT

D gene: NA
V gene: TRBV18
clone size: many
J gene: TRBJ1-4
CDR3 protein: CASSPGSEKLFF
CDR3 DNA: TGTGCCAGCTCACCAGGTTCAGAAAAACTGTTTTTT

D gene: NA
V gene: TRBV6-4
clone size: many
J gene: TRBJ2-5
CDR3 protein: CASSDSRSGAGCETQYF
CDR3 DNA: TGTGCCAGCAGTGACTCCCGGTCGGGGGCAGGGTGCGAGACCCAGTACTTC